The T cell receptor beta chain described here comes from a study of cytomegalovirus exposure and HLA in healthy donors. Use of 60 Vbeta and 13 Jbeta primers characterized the PCR. Assay: immunoSEQ multiplex PCR; the TCRdb copy retains only in-frame clones and omits some. This sample yields approximately 150,000 clones, of which roughly 80% are seen a single time; more than 3.5% belongs to the top ten. V gave up 4 bases and J gave up 4 bases; unmatched junction bases: 2. Germline V gene sequence: CDR1 MNHEY, CDR2 SMNVEV (reference sequence). The CDR3 is made up of 15 amino acids. The chain employs TRBV27 and TRBJ2-1, with TRBD2 matching over 12 bases. The source of this sequence is a woman in her 40s in good health and CMV-seropositive. The specimen sequenced was PBMCs. The CDR3 bases are TGTGCCAGCAGTTCCGGGACTAGCGGGTACAATGAGCAGTTCTTC. Amino acids: CASSSGTSGYNEQFF.